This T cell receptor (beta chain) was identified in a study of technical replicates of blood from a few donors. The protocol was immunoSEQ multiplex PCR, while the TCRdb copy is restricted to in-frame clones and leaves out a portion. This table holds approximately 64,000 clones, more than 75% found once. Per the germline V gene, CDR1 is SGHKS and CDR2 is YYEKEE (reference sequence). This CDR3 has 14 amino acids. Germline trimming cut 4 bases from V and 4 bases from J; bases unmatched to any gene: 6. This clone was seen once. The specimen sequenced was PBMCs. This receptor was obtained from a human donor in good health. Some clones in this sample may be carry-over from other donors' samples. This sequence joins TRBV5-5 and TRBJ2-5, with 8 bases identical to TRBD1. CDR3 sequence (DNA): TGTGCCAGCAGCACATCAGGGGGCAGAGAGACCCAGTACTTC. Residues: CASSTSGGRETQYF. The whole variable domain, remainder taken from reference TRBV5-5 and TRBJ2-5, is DAGVTQSPTHLIKTRGQQVTLRCSPISGHKSVSWYQQVLGQGPQFIFQYYEKEERGRGNFPDRFSARQFPNYSSELNVNALLLGDSALYLCASSTSGGRETQYFGPGTRLLVL.